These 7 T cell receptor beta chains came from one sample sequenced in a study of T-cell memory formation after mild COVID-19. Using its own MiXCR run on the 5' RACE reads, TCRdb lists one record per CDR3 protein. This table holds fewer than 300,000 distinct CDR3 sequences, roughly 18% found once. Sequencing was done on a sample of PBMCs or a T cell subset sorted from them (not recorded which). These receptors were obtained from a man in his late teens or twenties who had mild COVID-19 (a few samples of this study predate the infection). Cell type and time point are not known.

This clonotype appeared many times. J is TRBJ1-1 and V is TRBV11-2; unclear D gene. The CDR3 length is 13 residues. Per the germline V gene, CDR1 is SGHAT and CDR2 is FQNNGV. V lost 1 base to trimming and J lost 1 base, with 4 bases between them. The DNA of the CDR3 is TGTGCCAGCAGCTTAGGCAGGAACACTGAAGCTTTCTTT. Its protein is CASSLGRNTEAFF.

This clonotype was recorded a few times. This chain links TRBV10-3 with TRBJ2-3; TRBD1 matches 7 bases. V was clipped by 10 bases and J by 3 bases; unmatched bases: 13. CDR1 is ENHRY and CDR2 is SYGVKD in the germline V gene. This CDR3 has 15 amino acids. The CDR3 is CATAPGTRGTDTQYF. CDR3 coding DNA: TGTGCCACGGCCCCGGGGACCAGGGGGACAGATACGCAGTATTTT.

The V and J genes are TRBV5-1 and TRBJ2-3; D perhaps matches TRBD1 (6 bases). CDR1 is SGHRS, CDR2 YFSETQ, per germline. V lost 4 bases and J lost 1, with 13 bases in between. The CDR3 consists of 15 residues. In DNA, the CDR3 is TGCGCCAGCAGCGTCCAGGGGCCTCGCACAGATACGCAGTATTTT. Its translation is CASSVQGPRTDTQYF.

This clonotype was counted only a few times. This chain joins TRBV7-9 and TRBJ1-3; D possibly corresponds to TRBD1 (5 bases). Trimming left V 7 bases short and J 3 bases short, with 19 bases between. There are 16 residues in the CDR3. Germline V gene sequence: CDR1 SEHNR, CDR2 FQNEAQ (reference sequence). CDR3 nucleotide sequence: TGTGCCAGCACCTCCGCCAGGGAAGGCATTGGAAACACCATATATTTT. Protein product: CASTSAREGIGNTIYF.

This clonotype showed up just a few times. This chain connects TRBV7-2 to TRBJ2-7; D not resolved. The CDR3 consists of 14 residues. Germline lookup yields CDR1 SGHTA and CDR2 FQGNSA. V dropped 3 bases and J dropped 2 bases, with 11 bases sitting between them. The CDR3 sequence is CASSFLRGAYEQYF. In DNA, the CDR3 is TGTGCCAGCAGCTTCCTCCGAGGAGCCTACGAGCAGTACTTC.

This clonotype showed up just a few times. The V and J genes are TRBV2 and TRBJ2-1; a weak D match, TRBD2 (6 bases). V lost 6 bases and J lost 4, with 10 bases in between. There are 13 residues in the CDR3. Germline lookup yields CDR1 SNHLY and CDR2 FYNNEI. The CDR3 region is CASREGTYNEQFF. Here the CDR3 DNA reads TGTGCCAGCAGAGAGGGGACTTACAATGAGCAGTTCTTC. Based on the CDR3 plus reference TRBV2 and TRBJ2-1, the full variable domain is EPEVTQTPSHQVTQMGQEVILRCVPISNHLYFYWYRQILGQKVEFLVSFYNNEISEKSEIFDDQFSVERPDGSNFTLKIRSTKLEDSAMYFCASREGTYNEQFFGPGTRLTVL.

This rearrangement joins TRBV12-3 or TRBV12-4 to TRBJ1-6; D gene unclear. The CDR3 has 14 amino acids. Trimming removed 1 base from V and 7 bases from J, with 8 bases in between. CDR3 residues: CASSLGAGNSPLHF. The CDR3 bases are TGTGCCAGCAGTTTAGGGGCGGGGAATTCACCCCTCCACTTT.